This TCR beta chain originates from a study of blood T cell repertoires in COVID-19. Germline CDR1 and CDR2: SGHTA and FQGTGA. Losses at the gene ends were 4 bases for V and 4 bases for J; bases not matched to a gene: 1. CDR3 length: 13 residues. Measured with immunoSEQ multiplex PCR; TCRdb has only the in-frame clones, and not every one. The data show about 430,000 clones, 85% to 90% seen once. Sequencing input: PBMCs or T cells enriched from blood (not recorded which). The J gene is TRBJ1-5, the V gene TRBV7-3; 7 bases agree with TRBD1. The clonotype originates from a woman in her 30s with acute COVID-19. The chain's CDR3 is CASSWDRNQPQHF. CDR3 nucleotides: TGTGCCAGCAGCTGGGACAGAAATCAGCCCCAGCATTTT.